Below are 22 T cell receptor beta chains sequenced from a single sample in a study of OX40 agonist ivuxolimab in advanced cancers. Here immunoSEQ multiplex PCR was the method, and the copy in TCRdb shows in-frame clones only, minus some. The profile covers approximately 58,000 clones, with roughly 84% appearing a single time and about 4.7% taken by the ten largest. The source was CD4+ or CD8+ T cells sorted from blood, collected in a trial of the OX40 agonist ivuxolimab. These receptors all come from an adult with an advanced solid tumor such as melanoma, head and neck, liver or kidney cancer.

This chain links TRBV4-1 with TRBJ2-5; no clear D gene. This CDR3 spans 16 amino acids. Looked up from germline, CDR1 is MGHRA and CDR2 is YSYEKL. Trimming took off 1 base at V and 2 bases at J, with 14 bases between the two ends. The CDR3 coding sequence is TGCGCCAGCAGCCAAGTGGGCGTAAACGGACAAGAGACCCAGTACTTC. It translates to CASSQVGVNGQETQYF.

In DNA form, the CDR3 reads TGTGCCAGCATTTCAGGGGAGGATGGCTACACCTTC. It specifies CASISGEDGYTF. The V and J genes are TRBV5-4 and TRBJ1-2; tentative D call: TRBD1 (6 bases). The CDR3 covers 12 residues. The germline V gene encodes CDR1 SGHNT and CDR2 YYREEE (reference sequence). Trimming shortened V by 6 bases and J by 6 bases, and 12 bases separated the two germline ends.

This clone was observed a handful of times. The same CDR3 arises from other DNA sequences in this sample as well. DNA of the CDR3: TGTGCCAGCAGTTTAGCGGGCACGTACGAGCAGTACTTC. Protein sequence: CASSLAGTYEQYF. The chain uses TRBV6-5 and TRBJ2-7; 7 bases are a match to TRBD2. Germline V gene data show CDR1 as MNHEY and CDR2 as SVGAGI. V trimming: 4 bases; J trimming: 4 bases; junction bases outside the gene matches: 4. The CDR3 runs to 13 residues.

The CDR3 here is CASMFSRNYGYTF. CDR3 nucleotide sequence: TGTGCCAGCATGTTCTCCAGGAACTATGGCTACACCTTC. This chain uses TRBV6-1 with TRBJ1-2; no clear D gene. CDR3 size: 13 residues. The germline V gene has CDR1 MNHNS and CDR2 SASEGT. V shed 7 bases and J shed 2 bases, with 11 bases lying between them.

J is TRBJ1-4 and V is TRBV10-3; 8 nucleotides align to TRBD1. Germline-derived CDR1 and CDR2 are ENHRY and SYGVKD. V lost 0 bases to trimming and J lost 6 bases; unmatched junction nucleotides: 6. This CDR3 is built from 16 residues. The CDR3 bases are TGTGCCATCAGTGAGTCGTTCGCCAGGGGGCATGAAAAACTGTTTTTT. Translated, it gives CAISESFARGHEKLFF.

This chain joins TRBV9 and TRBJ2-3; a weak D match, TRBD2 (6 bases). V was trimmed by 2 bases and J by 2 bases, leaving 15 bases between them. Per germline, CDR1 SGDLS and CDR2 YYNGEE. The CDR3 contains 16 residues. DNA of the CDR3: TGTGCCAGCAGCGTCAGGAGTAGCGGAAACACAGATACGCAGTATTTT. This encodes CASSVRSSGNTDTQYF.

The V and J genes are TRBV7-9 and TRBJ2-5; 7 bases agree with TRBD1. The J call is doubtful: the DNA matches TRBJ2-7 better. Germline CDR1 and CDR2: SEHNR and FQNEAQ (reference sequence). CDR3 length equals 13 residues. The CDR3 DNA is TGTGCCAGCAGCTTAGGAGGGGGCGACGAGCAGTACTTC. Translating it yields CASSLGGGDEQYF.

The chain uses TRBV19 and TRBJ1-1; D gene ambiguous. Germline loops: CDR1 LNHDA, CDR2 SQIVND (reference sequence). CDR3 size: 13 residues. Between the trimmed V and J ends, which lost 7 bases and 5 bases, there was a span of 14 bases. CDR3 region: CASKARVRTEAFF. In nucleotides, the CDR3 is TGTGCCAGTAAGGCCCGGGTTCGGACTGAAGCTTTCTTT.

A word on this clone: One junction end disagrees with the germline gene, perhaps due to a read error. The CDR3 is CSASCVSGAKEHRGAVF. The DNA for the CDR3 is TGCAGCGCCTCCTGCGTTTCGGGAGCTAAAGAACACCGGGGAGCTGTTTTT. This chain links TRBV29-1 with TRBJ2-2; weak D call: TRBD2 (6 bases). Germline V gene data show CDR1 as SQVTM and CDR2 as ANQGSEA. The CDR3 runs to 17 residues.

The chain has TRBV5-1 and TRBJ2-7; D could derive from TRBD1 or TRBD2 (5 bases each). CDR1 SGHRS and CDR2 YFSETQ come from the germline V gene. The V end lost 4 bases, the J end lost 0 bases, and 17 bases lay between the germline ends. This CDR3 contains 16 residues. CDR3 coding DNA: TGCGCCAGCAGCCCGCTCGGTCGGGACGGCTCCTACGAGCAGTACTTC. This translates into CASSPLGRDGSYEQYF. Full variable domain (missing parts from reference TRBV5-1 and TRBJ2-7): KAGVTQTPRYLIKTRGQQVTLSCSPISGHRSVSWYQQTPGQGLQFLFEYFSETQRNKGNFPGRFSGRQFSNSRSEMNVSTLELGDSALYLCASSPLGRDGSYEQYFGPGTRLTVT.

The chain combines TRBV2 with TRBJ2-1; the match to TRBD1 covers 7 bases. The CDR3 loop spans 15 amino acids. The germline V gene encodes CDR1 SNHLY and CDR2 FYNNEI. Trimming took 3 bases from V and 4 from J; bases not matched to a gene: 6. In nucleotides, the CDR3 is TGTGCCAGCAGTGAGCGAGGGACAGTTTACAATGAGCAGTTCTTC. Translating gives CASSERGTVYNEQFF.

The chain joins TRBV5-1 to TRBJ2-2, with D unresolved. Germline-derived CDR1 and CDR2 are SGHRS and YFSETQ. V dropped 7 bases and J dropped 3 bases, with 10 bases sitting between them. The CDR3 loop spans 13 amino acids. The CDR3 protein is CASVLDDTGELFF. The CDR3, as DNA: TGCGCCAGCGTGTTAGATGACACCGGGGAGCTGTTTTTT.

The rearrangement uses TRBV6-5 and TRBJ2-1; 10 bases fit TRBD2. V trimming: 8 bases; J trimming: 2 bases; junction bases outside the gene matches: 3. Looked up from germline, CDR1 is MNHEY and CDR2 is SVGAGI. CDR3 length: 14 amino acids. CDR3 nucleotide sequence: TGTGCCAGCCAACTAGCGGGGACCTACAATGAGCAGTTCTTC. It is translated as CASQLAGTYNEQFF.

The genes are TRBV11-3 and TRBJ2-1, with D possibly TRBD1 on 6 matching bases. The CDR3 runs to 13 residues. Per germline, CDR1 SGHNT and CDR2 YENEEA. Between the trimmed V and J ends, which lost 5 bases and 3 bases, there was a span of 8 bases. CDR3 loop: CASSGQIYNEQFF. CDR3 DNA sequence: TGTGCCAGCAGCGGACAGATCTACAATGAGCAGTTCTTC.

The rearrangement uses TRBV27 and TRBJ2-1; D is unresolved. V lost 4 bases, J lost 5 bases, and 12 bases lay in between. The CDR3 consists of 14 residues. Looked up from germline, CDR1 is MNHEY and CDR2 is SMNVEV (reference sequence). The CDR3 is CASSYSGQDNEQFF. CDR3 nucleotides: TGTGCCAGCAGTTATTCCGGGCAGGACAATGAGCAGTTCTTC.

This chain links TRBV7-2 with TRBJ2-5; 8 bases agree with TRBD1. Germline loops: CDR1 SGHTA, CDR2 FQGNSA. The CDR3 contains 13 residues. The J segment lost 3 bases and the V segment lost 5 bases, leaving 2 bases of the junction unmatched. CDR3 region: CASSEGQEETQYF. Written as DNA, the CDR3 is TGTGCCAGCAGCGAGGGACAGGAAGAGACCCAGTACTTC.

The CDR3 region has the DNA TGTGCCAGCAGCGCCCAGGCGGGCCGCACAGATACGCAGTATTTT. Translation gives CASSAQAGRTDTQYF. This sequence joins TRBV6-4 and TRBJ2-3; D may be TRBD2 (5 bases). The CDR3 is 15 amino acids. The germline V and J ends were trimmed by 6 bases and 1 base, with 14 bases remaining between them. Germline-derived CDR1 and CDR2 are MRHNA and SNTAGT.

The gene calls are TRBV2 and TRBJ2-6; D not resolved. Germline-derived CDR1 and CDR2 are SNHLY and FYNNEI. V lost 8 bases and J 1 base, leaving 12 bases between the germline ends. This CDR3 region has 15 residues. The CDR3 loop reads CASSISRSGANVLTF. CDR3 bases: TGTGCCAGCTCCATCTCGAGATCTGGGGCCAACGTCCTGACTTTC.

The chain joins TRBV7-6 to TRBJ2-7; TRBD2 matches at 9 bases. CDR3 length: 15 amino acids. The germline V gene has CDR1 SGHVS and CDR2 FNYEAQ. The J segment lost 7 bases and the V segment lost 2 bases, leaving 9 bases of the junction unmatched. The CDR3 region has the DNA TGTGCCAGCAGCTTAAGGGGGATGACTAGCGGTGAGCAGTACTTC. As protein: CASSLRGMTSGEQYF.

The chain carries TRBV27 and TRBJ2-5; 7 positions match TRBD2. The closer fit of TRBJ2-7 to the DNA end suggests the J call may be wrong. This CDR3 spans 15 amino acids. Germline CDR1 is MNHEY and CDR2 is SMNVEV (reference sequence). CDR3 nucleotides: TGTGCCAGCAGTTTGGGAGCGGGGCCCTCGTACGAGCAGTACTTC. Protein: CASSLGAGPSYEQYF.

This clone is a singleton in its sample. CDR3 protein: CASNPRSTNEKLFF. CDR3 nucleotides: TGTGCCAGCAACCCCAGGAGTACTAATGAAAAACTGTTTTTT. V is TRBV5-6 and J is TRBJ1-4, with D uncertain. The CDR3 runs to 14 residues. The V gene lost 6 bases and the J gene lost 2 bases, with 11 bases spanning the gap. Germline assignment: CDR1 SGHDT and CDR2 YYEEEE.

The J gene is TRBJ1-2, the V gene TRBV5-6; D is uncertain. The CDR3 is 12 amino acids. Germline CDR1 reads SGHDT; CDR2 reads YYEEEE. Trimming shortened V by 0 bases and J by 0 bases, and 0 bases separated the two germline ends. DNA of the CDR3: TGTGCCAGCAGCTTGGCTAACTATGGCTACACCTTC. It specifies CASSLANYGYTF.